This T cell receptor (beta chain) was found in a study of blood T cell repertoires in COVID-19. Whole-study context: Samples representing acute and convalescent COVID-19 were sourced from the United States, Italy and Spain.

This table comes from immunoSEQ multiplex PCR, and its TCRdb copy is limited to in-frame clones, with some not included. Altogether approximately 150,000 clones are present, about 88% being singletons, with the ten largest covering under 6.5%. V was shortened by 1 base and J by 1 base, with 15 bases between the two germline ends. The CDR3 length is 17 residues. Germline CDR1 reads SGHTA; CDR2 reads FQGTGA. This TCR was recovered from a woman between 45 and 60 years old with COVID-19, enrolled during active disease. V and J are TRBV7-3 and TRBJ2-3; weak D call: TRBD1 (6 bases). What was sequenced was peripheral blood. The CDR3 DNA sequence: TGTGCCAGCAGCTTAATTCCAGGGGAATTCGGCACAGATACGCAGTATTTT. Its protein product is CASSLIPGEFGTDTQYF.